The 22 T cell receptor beta chains reported below all come from one sample, sequenced in a study of blood T cell repertoires in COVID-19. Assay: immunoSEQ multiplex PCR; the TCRdb copy retains only in-frame clones and omits some. The repertoire holds under 200,000 clones, 60% to 80% seen once, with approximately 2.8% in the top ten. The sample taken for sequencing was peripheral blood. These receptors all stem from a man aged 70-80 years with acute or convalescent COVID-19.

This clone has just one count. The CDR3, as DNA: TGTGCCAGCAGCTGGGGTCGGGGATATGAGCAGTTCTTC. Protein product: CASSWGRGYEQFF. The rearrangement links TRBV5-6 to TRBJ2-1, with D perhaps TRBD2 (5 bases). Per the germline V gene, CDR1 is SGHDT and CDR2 is YYEEEE. V lost 3 bases, J lost 8 bases, and 12 bases lay in between. This CDR3 has 13 amino acids. The full variable domain, with the rest looked up from reference TRBV5-6 and TRBJ2-1, is DAGVTQSPTHLIKTRGQQVTLRCSPKSGHDTVSWYQQALGQGPQFIFQYYEEEERQRGNFPDRFSGHQFPNYSSELNVNALLLGDSALYLCASSWGRGYEQFFGPGTRLTVL.

V gene TRBV7-8 combines with J gene TRBJ2-2, with TRBD1 identical over 8 bases. J lost 4 bases, V lost 8 bases, and 6 bases had no gene match. In germline, CDR1 is SGHVS, CDR2 FQNEAQ. CDR3 length: 14 amino acids. The CDR3 DNA is TGTGCCAGCTCAGGACAGGGCGGCACCGGGGAGCTGTTTTTT. It yields the protein CASSGQGGTGELFF.

This chain connects TRBV5-1 to TRBJ1-1; no reliable D call. V lost 0 bases, J lost 0 bases, and 9 bases lay in between. The CDR3 runs 15 residues. Germline assignment: CDR1 SGHRS and CDR2 YFSETQ. The CDR3 spells CASSLVENLNTEAFF. CDR3 coding DNA: TGCGCCAGCAGCTTGGTTGAGAACCTGAACACTGAAGCTTTCTTT. The full variable domain, completed using reference TRBV5-1 and TRBJ1-1, is KAGVTQTPRYLIKTRGQQVTLSCSPISGHRSVSWYQQTPGQGLQFLFEYFSETQRNKGNFPGRFSGRQFSNSRSEMNVSTLELGDSALYLCASSLVENLNTEAFFGQGTRLTVV.

This chain connects TRBV6-1 to TRBJ1-5; a weak D match, TRBD1 (6 bases). Trimming shortened V by 1 base and J by 5 bases, and 15 bases separated the two germline ends. Germline V gives CDR1 MNHNS, CDR2 SASEGT. CDR3 length: 16 residues. The CDR3 bases are TGTGCCAGCAGTGAAGAAGCCGGGACAAGATATCAGCCCCAGCATTTT. Encoded protein: CASSEEAGTRYQPQHF.

The chain recombines TRBV5-1 with TRBJ2-3; D unresolved. Germline CDR1 is SGHRS and CDR2 is YFSETQ. The V end was cut by 4 bases, the J end by 4 bases, with 22 bases between. This CDR3 spans 17 amino acids. The DNA of the CDR3 is TGCGCCAGCAGCACCTCGGTCCAACTCCTTTCCCCAGATACGCAGTATTTT. It encodes CASSTSVQLLSPDTQYF.

The chain links TRBV24-1 to TRBJ2-2; 7 nucleotides match TRBD1. The CDR3 length is 16 residues. The V gene's germline CDR1 is KGHDR and CDR2 SFDVKD. The V gene end was trimmed by 4 bases and the J gene end by 4 bases; junction bases not matched to a gene: 8. The CDR3 bases are TGTGCCACCAGTGACCCAAGACAGGGCGGCACCGGGGAGCTGTTTTTT. Residues: CATSDPRQGGTGELFF.

This clone was counted only a few times. The V gene is TRBV4-2, the J gene TRBJ2-1; the match to TRBD2 covers 7 bases. Germline CDR1 is LGHNA and CDR2 is YNFKEQ. The CDR3 has 19 amino acids. Trimming at V came to 0 bases and at J to 10 bases, leaving 21 bases not matched to a gene. CDR3 sequence (DNA): TGTGCCAGCAGCCAAGATCTGCTTAGTCGGGCGGGAGCGGGCGACGAGCAGTTCTTC. Protein product: CASSQDLLSRAGAGDEQFF.

V usage is TRBV19 and J usage is TRBJ1-2, with 8 bases identical to TRBD1. The trim removed 8 bases at V and 2 bases at J, leaving 4 bases unmatched. The CDR3 totals 13 residues. Germline V gene data show CDR1 as LNHDA and CDR2 as SQIVND (reference sequence). The CDR3 DNA is TGTGCCAGTTCGCAGGGGGCAAACTATGGCTACACCTTC. Translated: CASSQGANYGYTF.

Only one count was recorded for this clone. The rearrangement links TRBV21-1 to TRBJ2-5; the table gives TRBD2 as D, unverified against the DNA. TRBV21-1 is marked as a pseudogene. This CDR3 region has 17 residues. DNA of the CDR3: TGTGCCAGCAGCGGGTCGGGGACTAGCGGGACCCAAGAGACCCAGTACTTC. It translates to CASSGSGTSGTQETQYF.

V is TRBV28 and J is TRBJ2-2; the match to TRBD2 covers 7 bases. Trimming cost V 4 bases and J 7 bases; bases outside gene matches: 12. CDR1 is MDHEN, CDR2 SYDVKM, per germline. The CDR3 runs 16 residues. The CDR3 coding sequence is TGTGCCAGCAGTTATTCCTGGGCGGGAGTTATCGGGGAGCTGTTTTTT. It encodes CASSYSWAGVIGELFF.

The V call is TRBV27, the J call TRBJ2-1; 13 bases align to TRBD2. Trimming took 4 bases from V and 1 from J; bases not matched to a gene: 4. CDR3 length: 17 residues. Germline CDR1 is MNHEY and CDR2 is SMNVEV (reference sequence). The CDR3 bases are TGTGCCAGCAGTTCCTGGACTAGCGGGAGTTCCTACAATGAGCAGTTCTTC. Translating it yields CASSSWTSGSSYNEQFF.

This chain uses TRBV10-1 with TRBJ2-3, with D tentatively TRBD1 (5 bases). The CDR3 loop spans 13 amino acids. Trimming took 3 bases from V and 4 from J, leaving 8 bases between them. Germline CDR1 reads WNHNN; CDR2 reads SYGVQD (reference sequence). The CDR3 DNA reads as TGCGCCAGCAGTGAAAGGGGTGCAGATACGCAGTATTTT. Translating it yields CASSERGADTQYF.

This rearrangement joins TRBV11-3 to TRBJ2-5; D is possibly TRBD1 (6 bases). The CDR3 runs to 14 residues. Germline CDR1 is SGHNT and CDR2 is YENEEA. Trimming removed 2 bases at V and 2 bases at J, with 9 bases between. The CDR3 bases are TGTGCCAGCAGCTTAACGGGGACACAAGAGACCCAGTACTTC. Its protein product is CASSLTGTQETQYF.

This chain links TRBV6-5 with TRBJ2-7; 8 nucleotides align to TRBD1. This CDR3 has 15 amino acids. The germline V gene has CDR1 MNHEY and CDR2 SVGAGI. V was clipped by 10 bases and J by 0 bases; unmatched bases: 11. DNA for the CDR3: TGTGCCATCTCGCAAGGGACAGGAAGCTCCTACGAGCAGTACTTC. Translation: CAISQGTGSSYEQYF.

This chain joins TRBV9 and TRBJ2-2; D gene unclear. V lost 0 bases and J 4 bases, leaving 7 bases between the germline ends. The CDR3 loop spans 14 amino acids. CDR1 is SGDLS, CDR2 YYNGEE, per germline. CDR3 DNA: TGTGCCAGCAGCGTAGGACTTGGCACCGGGGAGCTGTTTTTT. This sequence encodes CASSVGLGTGELFF.

The chain joins TRBV5-1 to TRBJ2-7; possible D gene TRBD1, 5 bases. The V end was cut by 5 bases, the J end by 3 bases, with 12 bases between. The CDR3 consists of 13 residues. Germline assignment: CDR1 SGHRS and CDR2 YFSETQ. The CDR3 DNA sequence: TGCGCCAGCAGTCCTCGGACAAGCTACGAGCAGTACTTC. It is translated as CASSPRTSYEQYF.

The chain carries TRBV5-5 and TRBJ2-5; weak D call: TRBD1 (5 bases). The V end was cut by 6 bases, the J end by 1 base, with 16 bases between. Germline CDR1 and CDR2: SGHKS and YYEKEE (reference sequence). The CDR3 has 15 amino acids. Here the CDR3 reads CASTLGAVIQETQYF. CDR3 in DNA: TGTGCCAGCACCCTTGGGGCCGTAATCCAAGAGACCCAGTACTTC.

The rearrangement uses TRBV9 and TRBJ2-2; the match to TRBD1 covers 8 bases. Trimming cost V 1 base and J 0 bases; bases outside gene matches: 2. In germline, CDR1 is SGDLS, CDR2 YYNGEE. CDR3 size: 16 residues. This CDR3 reads CASSVKGQANTGELFF. CDR3 DNA: TGTGCCAGCAGCGTAAAGGGACAGGCGAACACCGGGGAGCTGTTTTTT.

This clone has only a few counts. This chain uses TRBV19 with TRBJ1-4; D call uncertain. V lost 4 bases, J lost 8 bases, and 11 bases lay in between. Germline assignment: CDR1 LNHDA and CDR2 SQIVND (reference sequence). This CDR3 comprises 13 residues. The CDR3, as DNA: TGTGCCAGTAGTAGCGACACGGGAGAAAAACTGTTTTTT. Translating gives CASSSDTGEKLFF.

This clone has a single count. The chain joins TRBV14 to TRBJ1-2; the match to TRBD1 covers 7 bases. CDR1 is SGHDN and CDR2 is FVKESK in the germline V gene. The CDR3 is made up of 14 amino acids. V was clipped by 5 bases and J by 4 bases; unmatched bases: 7. CDR3 protein: CASSINRDSYGYTF. CDR3 nucleotides: TGTGCCAGCAGCATTAACCGGGACAGCTATGGCTACACCTTC.

The chain carries TRBV7-2 and TRBJ2-4; 10 positions agree with TRBD1. Germline trimming cut 4 bases from V and 6 bases from J; bases unmatched to any gene: 3. This CDR3 region has 14 residues. The germline CDR1 and CDR2 sequences are SGHTA and FQGNSA. The CDR3 is CASSSGTGANIQYF. The DNA for the CDR3 is TGTGCCAGCAGCTCCGGGACAGGGGCAAACATTCAGTACTTC. The variable domain in full, completed from reference TRBV7-2 and TRBJ2-4, reads GAGVSQSPSNKVTEKGKDVELRCDPISGHTALYWYRQSLGQGLEFLIYFQGNSAPDKSGLPSDRFSAERTGGSVSTLTIQRTQQEDSAVYLCASSSGTGANIQYFGAGTRLSVL.

The chain uses TRBV10-3 and TRBJ1-2; tentatively, D is TRBD1 (6 bases). This CDR3 spans 15 amino acids. Trimming pared 4 bases from V and 8 bases from J, leaving 20 bases between. Germline assignment: CDR1 ENHRY and CDR2 SYGVKD. The CDR3 here is CAISGGSWDISGYTF. CDR3 nucleotides: TGTGCCATCAGTGGTGGAAGCTGGGACATCAGCGGCTACACCTTC.